This T cell receptor (beta chain) was documented in a study of graft-versus-host responses after intestinal transplantation. About the study: Multivisceral, liver-intestinal, or isolated intestinal grafts went to recipients. Anti-thymocyte globulin induction was given to all recipients, followed by tacrolimus and steroids for 2 to 4 years. General study results and limits: GvH clones occurred in recipient marrow; some first appeared in ileum or blood. Allografts of patients with graft-donor T cell macrochimerism showed high graft-versus-host to host-versus-graft clone ratios.

Repertoires were generated with immunoSEQ multiplex PCR, while TCRdb's copy carries only in-frame clones and drops some. The sample has over 100,000 clones; around nine tenths are singletons. Comments on this clone: As yet, its antigen is unknown.

The germline V gene has CDR1 SGDLS and CDR2 YYNGEE. V lost 2 bases to trimming and J lost 5 bases, with 7 bases between them. The CDR3 totals 13 residues. J is TRBJ1-4 and V is TRBV9, with no clear D. This receptor was taken from a human donor who was the organ donor for an intestinal transplant. The starting material was unstimulated CD4+ T cells sorted from spleen or lymph node cells, obtained before transplant. The CDR3 bases are TGTGCCAGCAGCGTTACATACAATGAAAAACTGTTTTTT. Protein sequence: CASSVTYNEKLFF.